One T cell receptor beta chain is described in this entry. The table came from immunoSEQ multiplex PCR; TCRdb's copy has only in-frame clones and leaves some out. In the table there are 20,000 to 30,000 clones, about 85% of which are singletons. The data were taken from a study of OX40 agonist ivuxolimab in advanced cancers. Germline-derived CDR1 and CDR2 are MNHNS and SASEGT. With 5 bases removed from V and 5 bases from J, the gap between germline ends came to 15 bases. The CDR3 contains 14 residues. The sample here was CD4+ or CD8+ T cells sorted from blood, taken in a trial of the OX40 agonist ivuxolimab. The TCR comes from an adult with an advanced solid tumor such as melanoma, head and neck, liver or kidney cancer. This rearrangement joins TRBV6-1 to TRBJ2-5, with D perhaps matching TRBD2 (6 bases). The CDR3 DNA reads TGTGCCAGCAGTCGTTCGGGGGATAGGGAGACCCAGTACTTC. Protein: CASSRSGDRETQYF.